The present T cell receptor (beta chain) was sequenced within a study of vaccination and CD4 T cells after COVID-19. Cultured CD4+ T-cell DNA underwent Oncomine TCR Beta short-read sequencing. TCRdb passed the PCR reads through MiXCR, listing each CDR3 protein once. The sample lists about 7,400 distinct CDR3 sequences; about 68% were seen once. This clonotype was seen only a few times. What it recognizes is unknown. Study-level findings and limits: Convalescent patients' vaccine-specific clones were spike mono-reactive in 304 of 307 cases.

This CDR3 region has 14 residues. The ends lost 3 bases at V and 3 bases at J; junction bases unmatched: 3. The germline gives CDR1 DFQATT, CDR2 SNEGSKA (reference sequence). Treatment given: roughly 11-day PBMC culture with coronavirus spike peptide pools or control peptides (ViraFEST assay). This clonotype was obtained from a human donor who had recovered from COVID-19. V usage is TRBV20-1 and J usage is TRBJ2-3; 10 nucleotides agree with TRBD2. Sequences were obtained from CD4+ T cells from blood, cultured in vitro. CDR3 in amino acids: CSARLLAGTDTQYF. The CDR3, as DNA: TGCAGTGCTAGGTTACTAGCGGGGACAGATACGCAGTATTTT.